These T cell receptor beta chains were read from a single sample in a study of cytomegalovirus exposure and HLA in healthy donors. Method: immunoSEQ multiplex PCR; TCRdb's copy keeps in-frame clones and lacks some. Of over 95,000 clones detected, around three quarters appear once; the ten largest clones hold 2% to 3%. Sequencing was done on a sample of PBMCs. Source of these receptors: a female donor in good health and CMV-seronegative. The CDR3 runs from the conserved cysteine through the conserved F or W. The D gene is left open where the match is weak. A clone size is listed for some rows: how often the clone was seen (once, few, many), or a class if it is expanded.

v_call: TRBV30; j_call: TRBJ1-2; d_call: TRBD1; clone_size: .; cdr3_aa: CAWSAGTGVLTF; cdr3_nt: TGTGCCTGGAGTGCCGGGACAGGGGTTCTCACCTTC
v_call: TRBV19; j_call: TRBJ2-3; d_call: .; clone_size: .; cdr3_aa: CASSSTSEADTQYF; cdr3_nt: TGTGCCAGTAGTAGCACTAGTGAGGCAGATACGCAGTATTTT
v_call: TRBV30; j_call: TRBJ1-2; d_call: .; clone_size: .; cdr3_aa: CAWDHTGSGIFAIGYTF; cdr3_nt: TGTGCCTGGGACCACACAGGGAGTGGGATTTTCGCGATCGGCTACACCTTC
v_call: TRBV12-5; j_call: TRBJ2-5; d_call: .; clone_size: .; cdr3_aa: CASGPAEGYSKETQYF; cdr3_nt: TGTGCTAGTGGTCCCGCGGAGGGATACTCTAAGGAGACCCAGTACTTC
v_call: TRBV30; j_call: TRBJ1-5; d_call: .; clone_size: .; cdr3_aa: CAWSLQGFGQPQHF; cdr3_nt: TGTGCCTGGAGTCTACAGGGTTTCGGTCAGCCCCAGCATTTT
v_call: TRBV7-2; j_call: TRBJ1-5; d_call: .; clone_size: once; cdr3_aa: CASSSSGGAGQPQHF; cdr3_nt: TGTGCCAGCAGCTCCTCGGGGGGGGCGGGTCAGCCCCAGCATTTT
v_call: TRBV11-2; j_call: TRBJ2-1; d_call: .; clone_size: .; cdr3_aa: CASSLAGTRNNEQFF; cdr3_nt: TGTGCCAGCAGCTTAGCGGGGACAAGAAACAATGAGCAGTTCTTC
v_call: TRBV6-6; j_call: TRBJ1-2; d_call: TRBD1; clone_size: .; cdr3_aa: CASSYSTQGAYGYTF; cdr3_nt: TGTGCCAGCAGTTACTCGACACAGGGGGCTTATGGCTACACCTTC
v_call: TRBV11-2; j_call: TRBJ1-2; d_call: .; clone_size: .; cdr3_aa: CASKGYYGYTF; cdr3_nt: TGTGCCAGCAAGGGGTACTATGGCTACACCTTC
v_call: TRBV10-2; j_call: TRBJ2-7; d_call: .; clone_size: .; cdr3_aa: CASREFAGTYEQYF; cdr3_nt: TGCGCCAGCAGGGAATTCGCAGGGACCTACGAGCAGTACTTC
v_call: TRBV19; j_call: TRBJ2-7; d_call: TRBD1; clone_size: .; cdr3_aa: CASSINTGGRWEQYF; cdr3_nt: TGTGCCAGTAGTATAAACACAGGGGGCAGGTGGGAGCAGTACTTC
v_call: TRBV5-6; j_call: TRBJ1-3; d_call: TRBD1; clone_size: .; cdr3_aa: CASSTGQGIGNTIYF; cdr3_nt: TGTGCCAGCAGCACAGGACAGGGGATTGGAAACACCATATATTTT
v_call: TRBV18; j_call: TRBJ1-3; d_call: .; clone_size: .; cdr3_aa: CASSPLATSGDGNTIYF; cdr3_nt: TGTGCCAGCTCACCTCTCGCGACTTCGGGAGATGGAAACACCATATATTTT
v_call: TRBV7-9; j_call: TRBJ1-2; d_call: TRBD1; clone_size: .; cdr3_aa: CASSPSPGQGYYGGYTF; cdr3_nt: TGTGCCAGCAGCCCTTCCCCGGGACAGGGTTATTACGGTGGCTACACCTTC
v_call: TRBV11-1; j_call: TRBJ1-1; d_call: TRBD1; clone_size: once; cdr3_aa: CASSPGGGGVSEAFF; cdr3_nt: TGTGCCAGCAGCCCAGGGGGAGGCGGGGTGTCTGAAGCTTTCTTT
v_call: TRBV21-1; j_call: TRBJ2-6; d_call: .; clone_size: .; cdr3_aa: CASSTTSGGATGANVLTF; cdr3_nt: TGTGCCAGCAGCACGACTAGCGGGGGGGCTACTGGGGCCAACGTCCTGACTTTC
v_call: TRBV30; j_call: TRBJ1-2; d_call: .; clone_size: .; cdr3_aa: CTWSGGHNGYTF; cdr3_nt: TGTACCTGGAGTGGCGGGCACAATGGCTACACCTTC
v_call: TRBV19; j_call: TRBJ2-3; d_call: .; clone_size: few; cdr3_aa: CASSETRPDTQYF; cdr3_nt: TGTGCCAGTAGTGAGACAAGGCCAGATACGCAGTATTTT
v_call: TRBV7-9; j_call: TRBJ2-1; d_call: .; clone_size: .; cdr3_aa: CASSLGGSYNEQFF; cdr3_nt: TGTGCCAGCAGCTTGGGGGGCTCCTACAATGAGCAGTTCTTC
v_call: TRBV6-5; j_call: TRBJ1-1; d_call: TRBD1; clone_size: .; cdr3_aa: CASGVDRGNTEAFF; cdr3_nt: TGTGCCAGCGGCGTCGACAGGGGGAACACTGAAGCTTTCTTT
v_call: TRBV4-1; j_call: TRBJ2-3; d_call: .; clone_size: .; cdr3_aa: CASSQGRASTLTDTQYF; cdr3_nt: TGCGCCAGCAGCCAAGGGAGGGCTAGCACTCTCACAGATACGCAGTATTTT
v_call: TRBV7-6; j_call: TRBJ2-7; d_call: .; clone_size: .; cdr3_aa: CASSLTRSGGREQYF; cdr3_nt: TGTGCCAGCAGCTTAACGAGGTCAGGGGGGAGGGAGCAGTACTTC
v_call: TRBV5-6; j_call: TRBJ2-7; d_call: TRBD1; clone_size: .; cdr3_aa: CASSLRDRAYEQYF; cdr3_nt: TGTGCCAGCAGCTTGAGGGACAGGGCCTACGAGCAGTACTTC
v_call: TRBV19; j_call: TRBJ2-7; d_call: TRBD1; clone_size: .; cdr3_aa: CASSRQGGEQYF; cdr3_nt: TGTGCCAGTAGTCGACAGGGGGGCGAGCAGTACTTC
v_call: TRBV19; j_call: TRBJ1-6; d_call: TRBD1; clone_size: .; cdr3_aa: CASSWDSEESPLHF; cdr3_nt: TGTGCCAGTAGTTGGGACAGTGAGGAGTCACCCCTCCACTTT
v_call: TRBV7-8; j_call: TRBJ1-2; d_call: .; clone_size: .; cdr3_aa: CASSLGSSPGNYGYTF; cdr3_nt: TGTGCCAGCAGCTTAGGTAGTTCCCCGGGAAACTATGGCTACACCTTC